This TCR beta chain was identified in a study of blood T cell repertoires in COVID-19. Across the study: The analysed material was cDNA or gDNA that came from T cells, B-cell-depleted T cells, or PBMCs.

The repertoire was sequenced with immunoSEQ multiplex PCR; TCRdb's copy has only in-frame clones and lacks some. The data hold around 140,000 clones, with around 90% observed a single time. Germline loops: CDR1 SGHRS, CDR2 YFSETQ. The CDR3 has 17 residues. The ends lost 0 bases at V and 2 bases at J; junction bases unmatched: 6. The chain employs TRBV5-1 and TRBJ1-2; 11 nucleotides align to TRBD1. This TCR derives from a woman aged 50 to 60 with acute or convalescent COVID-19. The specimen was peripheral blood. The CDR3: CASSLEGTGGFNYGYTF. CDR3 nucleotide sequence: TGCGCCAGCAGCTTGGAGGGGACAGGGGGGTTCAACTATGGCTACACCTTC.